The sequence of this T cell receptor beta chain was determined in a study of cytomegalovirus exposure and HLA in healthy donors. The CDR3 extends over 14 amino acids. Between the trimmed V and J ends, which lost 3 bases and 0 bases, there was a span of 6 bases. In germline, CDR1 is KGHSH, CDR2 LQKENI. Study-level results: A link between a missense DCLRE1C variant and TCR beta V- and J-gene trimming emerged from a later analysis. Several top significant clusters appeared, in a later analysis, to be linked to common viral pathogens.

Both 60 Vbeta primers and 13 Jbeta primers went into the PCR. Here immunoSEQ multiplex PCR was the method, and the copy in TCRdb shows in-frame clones only, minus some. This table has approximately 170,000 clones, approximately 62% appearing once. Comment on this clone: Its antigen is not identified.

It was healthy bone marrow donors who served as donors. This chain connects TRBV18 to TRBJ2-1, with D tentatively TRBD1 (5 bases). Sample: PBMCs. This receptor was identified in a man aged 50 or older in good health and CMV-seronegative. CDR3 coding DNA: TGTGCCAGCTCACCGACAGCCTCCTACAATGAGCAGTTCTTC. Amino acid sequence: CASSPTASYNEQFF. The full variable domain, in which reference TRBV18 and TRBJ2-1 provide the parts outside the CDR3, is NAGVMQNPRHLVRRRGQEARLRCSPMKGHSHVYWYRQLPEEGLKFMVYLQKENIIDESGMPKERFSAEFPKEGPSILRIQQVVRGDSAAYFCASSPTASYNEQFFGPGTRLTVL.